A single sample gave rise to the 11 T cell receptor beta chains below, sequenced in a study of shared clonotypes between healthy human individuals. Assay used: immunoSEQ multiplex PCR; TCRdb lists only in-frame clones, some missing. Of around 1.1 million clones in the sample, around three quarters were seen once. The sequenced sample was memory CD4+ T cells from PBMCs. Subset indicated: CD45RA-negative fraction. The receptors shown here come from a man in his late teens or twenties in good health. Some clones in this sample may be carry-over from other donors' samples.

Of note for this clone: Other DNA sequences from this sample encode an identical CDR3 as well. The chain joins TRBV9 to TRBJ2-1; 11 nucleotides agree with TRBD2. Germline-derived CDR1 and CDR2 are SGDLS and YYNGEE. J lost 7 bases, V lost 1 base, and 4 bases had no gene match. The CDR3 is 15 residues long. The CDR3 sequence: CASSVLAGGGNEQFF. The CDR3 region has the DNA TGTGCCAGCAGCGTACTAGCGGGAGGAGGGAATGAGCAGTTCTTC.

V usage is TRBV28 and J usage is TRBJ1-2, with D perhaps matching TRBD1 (5 bases). The CDR3 totals 14 residues. V dropped 6 bases and J dropped 12 bases, with 23 bases sitting between them. Germline CDR1 and CDR2: MDHEN and SYDVKM. The CDR3 DNA reads as TGTGCCAGCAGCATACTAGGGATTTCAGGGACTGACACCTTC. Encoded protein: CASSILGISGTDTF.

This chain joins TRBV9 and TRBJ2-1, with 7 bases that match TRBD2. The ends lost 4 bases at V and 4 bases at J; junction bases unmatched: 8. The CDR3 is made up of 15 amino acids. Germline loops: CDR1 SGDLS, CDR2 YYNGEE. CDR3 sequence reads: CASSRAGVGYNEQFF. DNA of the CDR3: TGTGCCAGCAGCCGTGCGGGAGTAGGGTACAATGAGCAGTTCTTC.

The CDR3 loop is CASQTGLGSETGANVLTF. The CDR3 bases are TGTGCCAGCCAGACAGGGCTAGGATCAGAAACAGGGGCCAACGTCCTGACTTTC. This chain uses TRBV19 with TRBJ2-6; TRBD1 agrees at 7 bases. The length of the CDR3 is 18 residues. Germline V gene lookup returns CDR1 LNHDA and CDR2 SQIVND (reference sequence). V trimming: 9 bases; J trimming: 4 bases; junction bases outside the gene matches: 18.

Concerning this clone: A clone one base away is much larger, so this may be a read error. Other DNA sequences in this specimen translate into the identical CDR3. The chain carries TRBV4-1 and TRBJ2-6; D unclear. There are 14 residues in the CDR3. Germline V gene sequence: CDR1 MGHRA, CDR2 YSYEKL. The CDR3 protein is CASSPGRGANVLTF. The CDR3 nucleotides are TGCGCCAGTAGCCCAGGCAGGGGGGCCAACGTCCTGACTTTC.

V and J are TRBV6-5 and TRBJ2-5, with D possibly matching TRBD2 (5 bases). Germline lookup yields CDR1 MNHEY and CDR2 SVGAGI. Trimming took 3 bases from V and 4 from J, leaving 9 bases between them. The CDR3 loop spans 13 amino acids. CDR3 DNA sequence: TGTGCCAGCAGTTATAACGAGGGAGAGACCCAGTACTTC. Translation gives CASSYNEGETQYF.

The chain carries TRBV5-4 and TRBJ2-1, with D unclear. CDR1 SGHNT and CDR2 YYREEE come from the germline V gene (reference sequence). Trimming shortened V by 0 bases and J by 6 bases, and 7 bases separated the two germline ends. The CDR3 loop spans 13 amino acids. The CDR3 reads CASSLGVSNEQFF. CDR3 in DNA: TGTGCCAGCAGCTTGGGCGTAAGCAATGAGCAGTTCTTC.

This clone was detected only once. The rearrangement links TRBV18 to TRBJ2-1; D gene unclear. V was cut by 3 bases and J by 5 bases, with 8 bases left in between. The CDR3 totals 13 residues. Germline V CDR1 and CDR2: KGHSH, LQKENI. CDR3 loop: CASSPGANNEQFF. The CDR3 DNA sequence: TGTGCCAGCTCACCCGGAGCAAACAATGAGCAGTTCTTC.

In DNA, the CDR3 is TGTGCCAGCAGCTTGAGAGGAGGGCCACCCTACAATGAGCAGTTCTTC. Its translation: CASSLRGGPPYNEQFF. J is TRBJ2-1 and V is TRBV5-4; perhaps TRBD2 as D (6 bases). CDR1 SGHNT and CDR2 YYREEE come from the germline V gene (reference sequence). Trimming removed 1 base from V and 2 bases from J, with 13 bases in between. This CDR3 has 16 amino acids.

The V gene is TRBV5-1, the J gene TRBJ1-2; 9 nucleotides line up with TRBD1. This CDR3 comprises 15 residues. Unmatched junction bases numbered 10, after V lost 5 bases and J lost 5 bases. Germline CDR1 reads SGHRS; CDR2 reads YFSETQ. CDR3 DNA: TGCGCCAGCAGATATACAGGGGGCGCGAGATATGGCTACACCTTC. As protein: CASRYTGGARYGYTF.

Only a few counts were recorded for this clone. This rearrangement joins TRBV15 to TRBJ2-1; 12 positions match TRBD2. The V gene end was trimmed by 3 bases and the J gene end by 5 bases; junction bases not matched to a gene: 5. The CDR3 sequence is 16 residues long. The V gene's germline CDR1 is LNHNV and CDR2 YYDKDF (reference sequence). CDR3 sequence reads: CATSRGRTSGNNEQFF. CDR3 DNA sequence: TGTGCCACCAGCAGGGGCCGGACTAGCGGGAACAATGAGCAGTTCTTC.